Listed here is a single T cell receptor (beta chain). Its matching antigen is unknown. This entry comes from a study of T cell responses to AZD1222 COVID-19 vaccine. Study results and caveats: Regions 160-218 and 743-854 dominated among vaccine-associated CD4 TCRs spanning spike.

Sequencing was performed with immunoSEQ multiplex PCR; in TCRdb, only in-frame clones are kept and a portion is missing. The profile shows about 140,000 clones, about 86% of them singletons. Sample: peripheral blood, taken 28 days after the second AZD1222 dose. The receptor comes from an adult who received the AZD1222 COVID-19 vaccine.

The CDR3 here is CASSITQGVGEAFF. The CDR3 DNA reads TGTGCCAGCTCGATTACCCAGGGAGTTGGGGAAGCTTTCTTT. This chain joins TRBV18 and TRBJ1-1; D possibly corresponds to TRBD1 (5 bases). The CDR3 has 14 residues. In germline, CDR1 is KGHSH, CDR2 LQKENI. The V gene lost 6 bases and the J gene lost 8 bases, with 19 bases spanning the gap.